The entry that follows covers one T cell receptor beta chain sequence. Its cognate antigen is unknown. PCR employed 60 Vbeta and 13 Jbeta primers. Assay used: immunoSEQ multiplex PCR; TCRdb lists only in-frame clones, some missing. Altogether around 64,000 clones are present, roughly two thirds being singletons, with the ten largest covering 3% to 3.5%. Though nominally healthy at sampling, donors likely had unrecorded immune exposures. The data derive from a study of cytomegalovirus exposure and HLA in healthy donors. General study results and limits: Analyses of presence/absence relied on an assumption of roughly uniform sequencing depth across donors.

The sequenced material came from PBMCs. The clonotype comes from a woman in her 50s in good health and CMV-seronegative.

In nucleotides, the CDR3 is TGCGCCAGCAGCTTGGCCGGGTCTGGCCCTAATGAAAAACTGTTTTTT. Translation: CASSLAGSGPNEKLFF. The rearrangement joins TRBV5-1 to TRBJ1-4; D remains unclear. CDR1 is SGHRS and CDR2 is YFSETQ in the germline V gene. Trimming pared 0 bases from V and 3 bases from J, leaving 12 bases between. The CDR3 loop spans 16 amino acids. The full variable domain, with the rest looked up from reference TRBV5-1 and TRBJ1-4, is KAGVTQTPRYLIKTRGQQVTLSCSPISGHRSVSWYQQTPGQGLQFLFEYFSETQRNKGNFPGRFSGRQFSNSRSEMNVSTLELGDSALYLCASSLAGSGPNEKLFFGSGTQLSVL.